This TCR beta chain stems from a study of cytomegalovirus exposure and HLA in healthy donors. 60 Vbeta and 13 Jbeta primers were used in PCR. In the original workflow: An analysis that came later counted some 85 million unique TCR beta chains, 10 million to 11 million shared. Sequencing was performed with immunoSEQ multiplex PCR; in TCRdb, only in-frame clones are kept and a portion is missing. Clone size and the V and J calls come from that table; the DNA yielded D and trimming. Found here are about 110,000 clones, 70% to 80% of them singletons; the top ten hold about 2.7%. This CDR3 is built from 13 residues. Germline CDR1 and CDR2: SEHNR and FQNEAQ (reference sequence). With 6 bases removed from V and 5 bases from J, the gap between germline ends came to 14 bases. Findings and caveats of the study: Equally common other TCR beta chains were less clonally expanded than HLA-associated ones, a later analysis found.

Comments on this clone: Its specificity is not known.

The sequenced sample was PBMCs. This rearrangement joins TRBV7-9 to TRBJ2-7, with a tentative D call TRBD1 (6 bases). This receptor was taken from a woman between 18 and 29 years old in good health and CMV-seropositive. The chain's CDR3 is CASRDDRWDEQYF. The DNA of the CDR3 is TGTGCCAGCAGGGATGACAGGTGGGACGAGCAGTACTTC.